Following are 15 T cell receptor beta chains from one sample sequenced in a study of beta chain features in type 1 diabetes. Since all of the isolated RNA was reverse transcribed, expressed TCRB transcripts were what got sequenced. The repertoire was sequenced with immunoSEQ multiplex PCR; TCRdb's copy has only in-frame clones and lacks some. The sample includes 350,000 to 450,000 clones, approximately 15% seen only once; the top ten take roughly 0.035%. Sequencing was carried out using naive CD4+ T cells from blood. The receptors derive from a man younger than 40 in good health.

This clone showed up just a few times. For the CDR3, the DNA is TGTGCCAGCAGCTTAGTAGGACAGGGGAACTACGAGCAGTACTTC. It is translated as CASSLVGQGNYEQYF. V usage is TRBV7-2 and J usage is TRBJ2-7; 9 bases are a match to TRBD1. Germline V gene sequence: CDR1 SGHTA, CDR2 FQGNSA. The CDR3 is made up of 15 amino acids. Germline trimming cut 1 base from V and 3 bases from J; bases unmatched to any gene: 4.

About this clone: One end of the junction varies from germline; a read error may be responsible. The chain joins TRBV7-6 to TRBJ2-5; TRBD2 matches 10 bases. The CDR3 has 15 amino acids. Germline CDR1 reads SGHVS; CDR2 reads FNYEAQ. CDR3 sequence reads: CASSVAGGGQETQYF. CDR3 bases: TGTGCCAGCAGCGTAGCGGGGGGAGGGCAAGAGACCCAGTACTTC.

The chain joins TRBV19 to TRBJ2-7; TRBD1 aligns across 7 bases. Germline assignment: CDR1 LNHDA and CDR2 SQIVND (reference sequence). This CDR3 comprises 15 residues. The J segment lost 3 bases and the V segment lost 3 bases, leaving 8 bases of the junction unmatched. The DNA for the CDR3 is TGTGCCAGTAGTATCGCATACAGGGGTAACTACGAGCAGTACTTC. This gives the protein CASSIAYRGNYEQYF.

The chain links TRBV5-1 to TRBJ2-2, with 7 bases aligning to TRBD2. The CDR3 extends over 16 amino acids. Germline V gene sequence: CDR1 SGHRS, CDR2 YFSETQ. With 5 bases clipped from V and 0 bases from J, the junction kept 7 bases outside the gene matches. CDR3 DNA: TGCGCCAGCAGGCCTACTAGCGTAACGAACACCGGGGAGCTGTTTTTT. Residues: CASRPTSVTNTGELFF. The whole variable domain, remainder taken from reference TRBV5-1 and TRBJ2-2, is KAGVTQTPRYLIKTRGQQVTLSCSPISGHRSVSWYQQTPGQGLQFLFEYFSETQRNKGNFPGRFSGRQFSNSRSEMNVSTLELGDSALYLCASRPTSVTNTGELFFGEGSRLTVL.

V usage is TRBV29-1 and J usage is TRBJ2-3; 9 bases are a match to TRBD1. CDR3 length: 13 residues. Looked up from germline, CDR1 is SQVTM and CDR2 is ANQGSEA. The V gene end was trimmed by 7 bases and the J gene end by 2 bases; junction bases not matched to a gene: 4. The chain's CDR3 is CSGRDRVTDTQYF. CDR3 DNA sequence: TGCAGCGGGCGGGACAGGGTCACAGATACGCAGTATTTT.

In this sample, this clone turned up a few times. This chain connects TRBV6-1 to TRBJ1-4, with D maybe TRBD1 (5 bases). Germline CDR1 and CDR2: MNHNS and SASEGT. This CDR3 contains 14 residues. V gave up 4 bases and J gave up 11 bases, with 17 bases separating them. CDR3 region: CASSAREGPLKLFF. The CDR3 DNA reads TGTGCCAGCAGTGCACGGGAGGGACCTCTCAAACTGTTTTTT.

There are a few counts of this clone. The chain couples TRBV13 to TRBJ2-1; 9 bases are a match to TRBD2. Germline V gene lookup returns CDR1 PRHDT and CDR2 FYEKMQ (reference sequence). CDR3 length equals 18 residues. V shed 5 bases and J 1 base; nucleotides not matched to a gene: 12. CDR3 nucleotides: TGTGCCAGCAGCCCCAAGTGGGGCGGGGGGGAATCCTACAATGAGCAGTTCTTC. Protein sequence: CASSPKWGGGESYNEQFF.

This clone was counted only a few times. The chain employs TRBV29-1 and TRBJ1-1; a weak D match, TRBD1 (5 bases). CDR3 size: 14 residues. Per germline, CDR1 SQVTM and CDR2 ANQGSEA. The CDR3 nucleotides are TGCACCTACCCGAAGGGGCGGATGAACACTGAAGCTTTCTTT. As protein: CTYPKGRMNTEAFF.

The V call is TRBV4-3, the J call TRBJ1-2; no clear D gene. The V and J ends lost 0 bases and 4 bases respectively, with 15 bases between them. This CDR3 is built from 16 residues. Germline V gives CDR1 LGHNA, CDR2 YSLEER. CDR3 loop: CASSQDQRFGLYGYTF. The DNA for the CDR3 is TGCGCCAGCAGCCAAGATCAGCGATTCGGTCTCTATGGCTACACCTTC.

The chain combines TRBV29-1 with TRBJ2-7, with 10 bases that match TRBD1. Unmatched junction bases numbered 9, after V lost 6 bases and J lost 1 base. Germline V gene data show CDR1 as SQVTM and CDR2 as ANQGSEA. The CDR3 has 15 residues. The CDR3 spells CSVIHRDRGSYEQYF. The CDR3 region has the DNA TGCAGCGTGATCCACCGGGACAGGGGATCCTACGAGCAGTACTTC.

The chain carries TRBV11-2 and TRBJ2-7; D gene ambiguous. Germline V gives CDR1 SGHAT, CDR2 FQNNGV. Trimming took 5 bases from V and 2 from J, leaving 10 bases between them. The CDR3 is made up of 13 amino acids. The CDR3 DNA follows: TGTGCCAGCAGCCCGGATATACCCTACGAGCAGTACTTC. Encoded protein: CASSPDIPYEQYF.

V and J are TRBV28 and TRBJ2-7, with D possibly being TRBD1 (5 bases). Looked up from germline, CDR1 is MDHEN and CDR2 is SYDVKM. V was pared by 5 bases and J by 0 bases, with 11 bases between. This CDR3 comprises 14 residues. The DNA for the CDR3 is TGTGCCAGCAGTAGCGCTGGGGCCTCCTACGAGCAGTACTTC. It specifies CASSSAGASYEQYF.

The chain employs TRBV30 and TRBJ1-1, with 10 bases that match TRBD1. V shed 5 bases and J 10 bases; nucleotides not matched to a gene: 7. Germline assignment: CDR1 GTSNPN and CDR2 SVGIG (reference sequence). The CDR3 consists of 12 residues. In DNA form, the CDR3 reads TGTGCCTGGGGACCACGGACAGGGGGAGCTTTCTTT. It is translated as CAWGPRTGGAFF.

This clone has more than one count but fewer than ten. The gene calls are TRBV9 and TRBJ2-6; maybe TRBD1 (6 bases). Germline V gene data show CDR1 as SGDLS and CDR2 as YYNGEE. The CDR3 extends over 17 amino acids. V dropped 0 bases and J dropped 4 bases, with 14 bases sitting between them. The CDR3 loop reads CASSVGSQGSGANVLTF. The CDR3, as DNA: TGTGCCAGCAGCGTAGGTTCGCAGGGGAGCGGGGCCAACGTCCTGACTTTC.

CDR3 residues: CASSFLGTNYNEQFF. For the CDR3, the DNA is TGTGCCAGCAGCTTCCTTGGGACAAACTACAATGAGCAGTTCTTC. The chain links TRBV7-9 to TRBJ2-1, with D perhaps TRBD1 (6 bases). This CDR3 is built from 15 residues. CDR1 is SEHNR and CDR2 is FQNEAQ in the germline V gene (reference sequence). V lost 3 bases to trimming and J lost 3 bases, with 12 bases between them.